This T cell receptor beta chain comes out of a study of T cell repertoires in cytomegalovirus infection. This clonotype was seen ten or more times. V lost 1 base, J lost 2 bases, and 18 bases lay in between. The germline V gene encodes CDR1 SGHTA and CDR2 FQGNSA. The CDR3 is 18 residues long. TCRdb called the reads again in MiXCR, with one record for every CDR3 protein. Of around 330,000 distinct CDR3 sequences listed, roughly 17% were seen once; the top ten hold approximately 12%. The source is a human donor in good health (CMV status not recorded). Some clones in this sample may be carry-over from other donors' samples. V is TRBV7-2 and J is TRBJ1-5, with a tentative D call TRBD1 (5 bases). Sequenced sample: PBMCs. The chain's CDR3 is CASSLGAGGASGNQPQHF. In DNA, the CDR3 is TGTGCCAGCAGCTTAGGGGCGGGTGGGGCGTCAGGCAATCAGCCCCAGCATTTT.